Here is one T cell receptor (beta chain) with its context. Its antigen is currently unknown. This specimen belongs to a study of cytomegalovirus exposure and HLA in healthy donors. V lost 4 bases and J lost 2, with 9 bases in between. The CDR3 runs to 14 residues. Looked up from germline, CDR1 is SQVTM and CDR2 is ANQGSEA. Notes on the study in general: Across donors, presence/absence analyses took sequencing depth to be roughly uniform.

PCR amplification relied on 60 Vbeta primers (plus 13 Jbeta primers). Per the original data handling: Unique TCR beta chains totaled some 80 million in a later count, with roughly 12 million of them shared. The assay was immunoSEQ multiplex PCR, and TCRdb's table has in-frame clones only and misses some. For V, J and clone size, that table is used; D and trimming come from the DNA. The data show 150,000 to 200,000 clones, over 60% seen once. The specimen was PBMCs. This TCR derives from a woman in her thirties or forties in good health and CMV-seronegative. The V gene is TRBV29-1, the J gene TRBJ2-6, with a possible D match to TRBD1 (5 bases). The CDR3 nucleotides read TGCAGCGTTGGTGGGGCGCCTGGGGCCAACGTCCTGACTTTC. It is translated as CSVGGAPGANVLTF.